The clone carrying this T cell receptor (beta chain) was recorded a few times. Its antigen is as yet unknown. This sample was included in a study of blood T cells in healthy people across ages. Study details: Researchers report that template switching captured about one barcoded beta molecule per two T cells. Points from the study as a whole: Unsorted PBMCs ruled out conclusive naive versus antigen-experienced comparison. Relative to aged donors, long-lived donors carried more naive CD4+ cells and displayed higher diversity.

Combining a sample-barcoded 5' primer with a J-beta primer mix, a second PCR ran for about 7 to 11 cycles. TCRdb reanalysed the 5' RACE reads using MiXCR and keeps one entry per CDR3 protein. The sample yields 1.5 million to 2 million distinct CDR3 sequences, less than 50% seen once. Germline V gene lookup returns CDR1 LGHNA and CDR2 YNFKEQ. The CDR3 is made up of 15 amino acids. Germline trimming cut 3 bases from V and 2 bases from J; bases unmatched to any gene: 3. The sequence was collected from a woman in her thirties or forties in good health. The chain carries TRBV4-2 and TRBJ2-5, with 10 bases lining up with TRBD2. Sequenced material: blood. The CDR3: CASSQSTSGQETQYF. The CDR3 DNA reads TGTGCCAGCAGCCAGTCGACTAGCGGGCAAGAGACCCAGTACTTC.